These 28 T cell receptor beta chains were sequenced from one sample in a study of CD8 T cells in Susac syndrome. The authors reverse transcribed roughly 0.5 to 1 ug RNA with random hexamers. TCRdb re-derived calls from the immunoSEQ multiplex PCR reads in MiXCR, one entry per CDR3 protein. Of about 140,000 distinct CDR3 sequences listed, 95% were seen once; the top ten hold 0.13% to 0.15%. Specimen: CD4+ T cells from PBMCs. Receptors originate from a human donor with Susac syndrome.

The chain carries TRBV24-1 and TRBJ2-3; the D gene is possibly TRBD1 (5 bases). The germline CDR1 and CDR2 sequences are KGHDR and SFDVKD. V lost 4 bases to trimming and J lost 3 bases, with 13 bases between them. The CDR3 is 15 residues long. The CDR3 protein is CATSDPGLGTDTQYF. DNA for the CDR3: TGTGCCACCAGTGACCCAGGGTTGGGTACAGATACGCAGTATTTT.

The chain recombines TRBV9 with TRBJ2-3; 9 bases map to TRBD1. The ends lost 1 base at V and 3 bases at J; junction bases unmatched: 6. The germline CDR1 and CDR2 sequences are SGDLS and YYNGEE. This CDR3 region has 16 residues. This CDR3 is CASSVSPQGATDTQYF. CDR3 nucleotide sequence: TGTGCCAGCAGCGTATCCCCACAGGGGGCTACAGATACGCAGTATTTT.

This chain uses TRBV7-9 with TRBJ2-2; D is unresolved. The length of the CDR3 is 16 residues. Germline CDR1 and CDR2: SEHNR and FQNEAQ (reference sequence). Trimming removed 2 bases at V and 2 bases at J, with 12 bases between. The CDR3 reads CASSLRTRTNTGELFF. The DNA for the CDR3 is TGTGCCAGCAGCTTAAGGACGCGCACTAACACCGGGGAGCTGTTTTTT.

The chain joins TRBV6-5 to TRBJ2-2; TRBD2 might be the D (5 bases). V was shortened by 2 bases and J by 4 bases, with 11 bases between the two germline ends. Germline-derived CDR1 and CDR2 are MNHEY and SVGAGI. This CDR3 spans 15 amino acids. CDR3 DNA: TGTGCCAGCAGTTACGGTGGACTCCGCACCGGGGAGCTGTTTTTT. Translating it yields CASSYGGLRTGELFF.

The chain carries TRBV5-1 and TRBJ1-1; D may be TRBD1 (5 bases). Germline loops: CDR1 SGHRS, CDR2 YFSETQ. This CDR3 spans 17 amino acids. The V end lost 3 bases, the J end lost 0 bases, and 18 bases lay between the germline ends. In nucleotides, the CDR3 is TGCGCCAGCAGCTCCCTAGCGGCAGGGACCATGAACACTGAAGCTTTCTTT. It translates to CASSSLAAGTMNTEAFF.

The chain has TRBV5-1 and TRBJ2-5; D is ambiguous. The CDR3 runs to 11 residues. CDR1 SGHRS and CDR2 YFSETQ come from the germline V gene. The ends were cut back, 7 bases at V and 3 bases at J, with 7 bases in the middle. The CDR3 sequence: CASGREETQYF. CDR3 nucleotide sequence: TGCGCCAGCGGTCGCGAAGAGACCCAGTACTTC.

The rearrangement uses TRBV7-2 and TRBJ2-3; a possible D gene is TRBD2 (6 bases). The germline CDR1 and CDR2 sequences are SGHTA and FQGNSA. Trimming removed 2 bases from V and 8 bases from J, with 17 bases in between. This CDR3 spans 15 amino acids. The CDR3, as DNA: TGTGCCAGCAGCTTAAGGCCCGAGCGGGTTGTTACGCAGTATTTT. Protein product: CASSLRPERVVTQYF. The whole variable domain, filled in from reference TRBV7-2 and TRBJ2-3, reads GAGVSQSPSNKVTEKGKDVELRCDPISGHTALYWYRQSLGQGLEFLIYFQGNSAPDKSGLPSDRFSAERTGGSVSTLTIQRTQQEDSAVYLCASSLRPERVVTQYFGPGTRLTVL.

This chain connects TRBV20-1 to TRBJ2-1; D not resolved. CDR1 DFQATT and CDR2 SNEGSKA come from the germline V gene (reference sequence). The CDR3 loop spans 16 amino acids. V was trimmed by 1 base and J by 3 bases, leaving 16 bases between them. CDR3 sequence reads: CSARGPGDLGYNEQFF. CDR3 nucleotide sequence: TGCAGTGCTAGAGGTCCTGGGGATTTAGGCTACAATGAGCAGTTCTTC.

The chain joins TRBV3-1 to TRBJ2-1, with D perhaps matching TRBD2 (5 bases). V was trimmed by 4 bases and J by 7 bases, leaving 23 bases between them. Germline CDR1 is LGHDT and CDR2 is YNNKEL (reference sequence). The CDR3 contains 17 residues. The CDR3 is CASSPRRTASWENEQFF. CDR3 bases: TGTGCCAGCAGCCCGCGCAGGACTGCATCTTGGGAAAATGAGCAGTTCTTC.

J is TRBJ1-1 and V is TRBV20-1; D gene uncertain. The CDR3 is made up of 12 amino acids. Trimming left V 5 bases short and J 5 bases short, with 12 bases between. Germline values: CDR1 DFQATT, CDR2 SNEGSKA (reference sequence). The CDR3 protein is CSALHVRTEAFF. The CDR3 DNA reads as TGCAGTGCTCTTCACGTAAGGACTGAAGCTTTCTTT.

Only one count was recorded for this clonotype. The gene calls are TRBV7-9 and TRBJ2-5; maybe TRBD2 (5 bases). Trimming shortened V by 5 bases and J by 1 base, and 11 bases separated the two germline ends. Germline V gene data show CDR1 as SEHNR and CDR2 as FQNEAQ (reference sequence). This CDR3 comprises 14 residues. The CDR3 spells CASSPRGAQETQYF. The CDR3 nucleotides are TGTGCCAGCAGCCCTCGGGGAGCCCAAGAGACCCAGTACTTC.

CDR3 loop: CASSEALGAGGYTF. CDR3 DNA sequence: TGTGCCAGCAGTGAAGCTTTGGGGGCGGGTGGCTACACCTTC. The chain links TRBV25-1 to TRBJ1-2, with D maybe TRBD1 (6 bases). This CDR3 spans 14 amino acids. Germline lookup yields CDR1 MGHDK and CDR2 SYGVNS. V lost 2 bases and J 7 bases, leaving 14 bases between the germline ends.

The chain employs TRBV20-1 and TRBJ2-1; TRBD1 aligns across 11 bases. The ends lost 4 bases at V and 8 bases at J; junction bases unmatched: 4. The CDR3 extends over 13 amino acids. CDR1 and CDR2 (germline): DFQATT, SNEGSKA (reference sequence). The CDR3: CSATRDRGDEQFF. In DNA, the CDR3 is TGCAGTGCTACCCGGGACAGGGGGGATGAGCAGTTCTTC.

J is TRBJ2-5 and V is TRBV12-3 or TRBV12-4; possibly TRBD1 or TRBD2 for D (6 bases each). The CDR3 length is 13 residues. V lost 7 bases to trimming and J lost 3 bases, with 12 bases between them. Here the CDR3 DNA reads TGTGCCAGCACCCAAGGGGGGAAAGAGACCCAGTACTTC. Protein product: CASTQGGKETQYF.

This rearrangement joins TRBV4-1 to TRBJ2-7; possible D gene TRBD2, 7 bases. The CDR3 runs to 17 residues. Germline V lookup: CDR1 MGHRA, CDR2 YSYEKL. Trimming pared 3 bases from V and 6 bases from J, leaving 24 bases between. The CDR3 nucleotides are TGCGCCAGCAGCCAGTACGGGGAGGGACACGTTCCTTTCGAGCAGTACTTC. This encodes CASSQYGEGHVPFEQYF.

This clonotype was detected once. The chain couples TRBV12-3 or TRBV12-4 to TRBJ1-1; no reliable D call. This CDR3 contains 13 residues. V shed 10 bases and J shed 1 base, with 13 bases lying between them. The DNA for the CDR3 is TGTGCCACCCAGCCAACTCCGAACACTGAAGCTTTCTTT. Translation gives CATQPTPNTEAFF.

This clonotype was seen just once. CDR3 DNA sequence: TGTGCCAGCTCACCGATTAATGGGGTCTACGAGCAGTACTTC. Protein product: CASSPINGVYEQYF. This chain joins TRBV18 and TRBJ2-7; D remains unclear. Trimming pared 3 bases from V and 3 bases from J, leaving 12 bases between. From germline, CDR1 is KGHSH and CDR2 LQKENI. This CDR3 has 14 amino acids. Complete variable domain (other parts from reference TRBV18 and TRBJ2-7): NAGVMQNPRHLVRRRGQEARLRCSPMKGHSHVYWYRQLPEEGLKFMVYLQKENIIDESGMPKERFSAEFPKEGPSILRIQQVVRGDSAAYFCASSPINGVYEQYFGPGTRLTVT.

V usage is TRBV3-1 and J usage is TRBJ1-5; 12 bases are a match to TRBD1. Germline V gene sequence: CDR1 LGHDT, CDR2 YNNKEL (reference sequence). CDR3 size: 17 residues. J lost 7 bases, V lost 5 bases, and 12 bases had no gene match. DNA for the CDR3: TGTGCCAGCAGCTTTTCGGGGACAGGGGGCGCGAGGCAGCCCCAGCATTTT. It codes for CASSFSGTGGARQPQHF.

V gene TRBV7-2 combines with J gene TRBJ2-7; D might be TRBD2 (7 bases). This CDR3 has 17 amino acids. The germline CDR1 and CDR2 sequences are SGHTA and FQGNSA. With 0 bases removed from V and 1 base from J, the gap between germline ends came to 16 bases. The CDR3 region has the DNA TGTGCCAGCAGCTTAGCAGGGGGAGGGTCCTTATCCTACGAGCAGTACTTC. This codes for CASSLAGGGSLSYEQYF.

The chain has TRBV20-1 and TRBJ1-1; TRBD1 might be the D (5 bases). The CDR3 totals 16 residues. Between the trimmed V and J ends, which lost 6 bases and 5 bases, there was a span of 25 bases. Looked up from germline, CDR1 is DFQATT and CDR2 is SNEGSKA (reference sequence). CDR3 sequence (DNA): TGCAGTGCCTCAAGGCCGGGGAATAGGGGTTATACTGAAGCTTTCTTT. Its protein is CSASRPGNRGYTEAFF.

This rearrangement joins TRBV7-8 to TRBJ2-1, with TRBD2 matching over 13 bases. CDR3 length equals 17 residues. Germline loops: CDR1 SGHVS, CDR2 FQNEAQ. V lost 3 bases to trimming and J lost 9 bases; unmatched junction nucleotides: 11. Here the CDR3 reads CASSFLPGLAGNSEQFF. The CDR3 region has the DNA TGTGCCAGCAGCTTTCTACCGGGACTAGCGGGGAACAGTGAGCAGTTCTTC. The full variable domain, in which reference TRBV7-8 and TRBJ2-1 provide the parts outside the CDR3, is GAGVSQSPRYKVAKRGQDVALRCDPISGHVSLFWYQQALGQGPEFLTYFQNEAQLDKSGLPSDRFFAERPEGSVSTLKIQRTQQEDSAVYLCASSFLPGLAGNSEQFFGPGTRLTVL.

This sequence joins TRBV20-1 and TRBJ2-6, with D perhaps assigned TRBD1 or TRBD2 (5 bases each). This CDR3 region has 13 residues. V was trimmed by 6 bases and J by 4 bases, leaving 10 bases between them. CDR1 is DFQATT and CDR2 is SNEGSKA in the germline V gene (reference sequence). The CDR3 DNA reads as TGCAGTGCGGGGACGGTCGGGGCCAACGTCCTGACTTTC. Translation gives CSAGTVGANVLTF.

V gene TRBV27 combines with J gene TRBJ1-6; 8 bases agree with TRBD1. The V gene's germline CDR1 is MNHEY and CDR2 SMNVEV (reference sequence). Trimming took 6 bases from V and 7 from J; bases not matched to a gene: 5. The length of the CDR3 is 14 residues. Written as DNA, the CDR3 is TGTGCCAGCAGGTGGACAGGGCGGAATTCACCCCTCCACTTT. Encoded protein: CASRWTGRNSPLHF.

The chain employs TRBV12-5 and TRBJ2-1; D is unresolved. The CDR3 has 11 amino acids. CDR1 and CDR2 (germline): LGHNT, FRNRAP. V was shortened by 3 bases and J by 6 bases, with 3 bases between the two germline ends. CDR3 residues: CASGFLNEQFF. The CDR3 nucleotides are TGTGCTAGTGGTTTTCTCAATGAGCAGTTCTTC.

This sequence joins TRBV7-2 and TRBJ2-1; no definite D call. Trimming pared 0 bases from V and 9 bases from J, leaving 6 bases between. The CDR3 loop spans 12 amino acids. Per the germline V gene, CDR1 is SGHTA and CDR2 is FQGNSA. In DNA, the CDR3 is TGTGCCAGCAGCTTAGCTGAGGTTGAGCAGTTCTTC. Amino acids: CASSLAEVEQFF.

The chain has TRBV5-4 and TRBJ2-5; 9 bases are shared with TRBD2. Germline V gene data show CDR1 as SGHNT and CDR2 as YYREEE (reference sequence). V lost 5 bases, J lost 1 base, and 6 bases stayed unmatched. The CDR3 sequence is 15 residues long. CDR3 in DNA: TGTGCCAGCAGGAGACTAGCGGAGCCCCAAGAGACCCAGTACTTC. Its translation: CASRRLAEPQETQYF.

The J gene is TRBJ2-7, the V gene TRBV20-1; a weak D match, TRBD1 (6 bases). Trimming left V 5 bases short and J 5 bases short, with 19 bases between. Germline V CDR1 and CDR2: DFQATT, SNEGSKA (reference sequence). The CDR3 is made up of 14 amino acids. The CDR3: CSAPGQGSKDEQYF. The CDR3 DNA reads TGCAGTGCTCCAGGGCAGGGGAGTAAGGACGAGCAGTACTTC.

The chain combines TRBV3-1 with TRBJ2-7, with D hard to call. The V end lost 2 bases, the J end lost 6 bases, and 17 bases lay between the germline ends. This CDR3 has 15 residues. CDR1 and CDR2 (germline): LGHDT, YNNKEL (reference sequence). The CDR3 coding sequence is TGTGCCAGCAGCCAACGAGGTGGACCAGGACGCGAGCAGTACTTC. It translates to CASSQRGGPGREQYF.